This is a list of T cell receptor beta chains from one sample in a study of early T cells in non-severe SARS-CoV-2 infection. TCRdb fed the 5' RACE reads into MiXCR, producing one record per CDR3 protein. The repertoire has tens of thousands of distinct CDR3 sequences, around 5% of them found once; the top ten carry approximately 14%. The sequenced sample consisted of whole blood. The origin of the receptors is an adult who was a healthcare worker with PCR-confirmed SARS-CoV-2 infection or an uninfected control (not recorded which). CDR3s include the opening cysteine and the closing phenylalanine or tryptophan. D genes are given only for firm matches. Clone size is not always given. Where it is, it says once, few, many or a class for expanded clones.

cdr3_aa cdr3_nt v_call clone_size d_call j_call
CASSLGDTNLNEQYF TGCGCCAGCAGCTTAGGGGACACCAACCTAAACGAGCAGTACTTC TRBV5-1 many NA TRBJ2-7
CASSPRQGSVNTEAFF TGTGCCAGCTCACCCCGACAGGGTTCCGTGAACACTGAAGCTTTCTTT TRBV18 NA TRBD1 TRBJ1-1
CASSQPGQTTQETQYF TGTGCCAGCAGCCAACCGGGACAGACAACCCAAGAGACCCAGTACTTC TRBV3-1 few TRBD1 TRBJ2-5
CASSLRSGTVGRLGYTF TGTGCCAGCAGCTTAAGATCTGGGACAGTCGGTCGACTTGGCTACACCTTC TRBV7-2 many TRBD1 TRBJ1-2
CASSDMGASSYNEQFF TGTGCCAGCAGTGACATGGGGGCAAGCTCCTACAATGAGCAGTTCTTC TRBV6-4 few NA TRBJ2-1
CASSQGGANVLTF TGTGCCAGCAGTCAGGGGGGGGCCAACGTCCTGACTTTC TRBV12-3/TRBV12-4 many NA TRBJ2-6
CSVVSGGTEAFF TGCAGCGTTGTCTCGGGGGGCACTGAAGCTTTCTTT TRBV29-1 many NA TRBJ1-1
CSARGGAANVLTF TGCAGTGCTAGGGGCGGGGCGGCCAACGTCCTGACTTTC TRBV20-1 NA NA TRBJ2-6
CASSLGRITGGDEQFF TGTGCCAGCAGTCTAGGAAGAATAACTGGTGGGGATGAGCAGTTCTTC TRBV12-3/TRBV12-4 NA NA TRBJ2-1
CASSLVGTGELFF TGTGCCAGCAGCTTGGTGGGTACCGGGGAGCTGTTTTTT TRBV5-4 NA NA TRBJ2-2
CASSPGTPFTDTQYF TGTGCCAGCAGCCCCGGGACCCCATTCACAGATACGCAGTATTTT TRBV7-9 NA NA TRBJ2-3
CASSVQGQAANTGELFF TGTGCCAGCAGCGTACAAGGACAGGCCGCGAACACCGGGGAGCTGTTTTTT TRBV9 many TRBD1 TRBJ2-2
CASSQGGSGANVLTF TGTGCCAGCAGCCAAGGGGGCAGTGGGGCCAACGTCCTGACTTTC TRBV11-3 NA TRBD1 TRBJ2-6
CASAKATSVDYNEQFF TGTGCCAGCGCTAAAGCGACTAGCGTCGATTACAATGAGCAGTTCTTC TRBV2 NA TRBD2 TRBJ2-1
CASSLRAGDLSSTDTQYF TGTGCCAGCAGCTTACGAGCGGGGGACCTCAGTAGCACAGATACGCAGTATTTT TRBV13 many TRBD2 TRBJ2-3
CASSPLASGATDTQYF TGTGCCAGCAGTCCCCTGGCTAGCGGGGCTACAGATACGCAGTATTTT TRBV28 many TRBD2 TRBJ2-3
CASSLNSDRSGTYEQYF TGTGCCAGCAGCTTGAATTCGGACCGCTCCGGAACCTACGAGCAGTACTTC TRBV11-2 few NA TRBJ2-7
CASAQGVGQPQHF TGTGCCAGCGCTCAGGGGGTAGGTCAGCCCCAGCATTTT TRBV7-3 many TRBD1 TRBJ1-5
CSVEEPRGNSRDF TGCAGCGTTGAAGAGCCCAGGGGCAACTCTCGAGACTTC TRBV29-1 many NA TRBJ2-7
CASSLGGVGRNTEAFF TGTGCCAGCAGTTTAGGGGGCGTCGGCAGGAACACTGAAGCTTTCTTT TRBV12-3/TRBV12-4 few NA TRBJ1-1
CASSIDRKNQPQHF TGTGCCAGTAGTATAGACAGGAAAAATCAGCCCCAGCATTTT TRBV19 few NA TRBJ1-5
CASSHLGPTNEKLFF TGTGCCAGCAGCCACTTAGGCCCAACTAATGAAAAACTGTTTTTT TRBV3-1 few NA TRBJ1-4
CASSSRGPETQYF TGTGCCAGTAGTTCGCGGGGGCCGGAGACCCAGTACTTC TRBV19 many NA TRBJ2-5
CASSPRLASYNEQFF TGTGCCAGCAGCCCAAGACTAGCGTCCTACAATGAGCAGTTCTTC TRBV11-2 few TRBD2 TRBJ2-1
CASSRAGTSTDTQYF TGTGCCAGCAGCCGAGCGGGGACTAGCACAGATACGCAGTATTTT TRBV7-6 few TRBD2 TRBJ2-3
CASSPDRVRHEQYF TGTGCCAGCAGTCCCGACAGGGTTCGGCACGAGCAGTACTTC TRBV27 few TRBD1 TRBJ2-7
CASSFSGLTDTQYF TGTGCCAGCAGTTTTTCGGGCCTCACAGATACGCAGTATTTT TRBV12-3/TRBV12-4 few NA TRBJ2-3
CASSLAWQGTEKLFF TGTGCCAGCAGCTTGGCCTGGCAGGGAACTGAAAAACTGTTTTTT TRBV5-6 NA NA TRBJ1-4
CASSLRLEAGELFF TGTGCCAGCAGCTTGAGACTAGAAGCTGGGGAGCTGTTTTTT TRBV7-3 few NA TRBJ2-2
CASSPSGPSSLAKNIQYF TGTGCCAGCAGCCCCTCCGGACCGTCGAGTTTAGCCAAAAACATTCAGTACTTC TRBV7-8 many NA TRBJ2-4
CSAARDRGNTIYF TGCAGCGCCGCTAGAGACAGGGGAAACACCATATATTTT TRBV29-1 many NA TRBJ1-3
CASRTGGITGELFF TGTGCCAGCAGGACAGGGGGCATCACCGGGGAGCTGTTTTTT TRBV6-2/TRBV6-3 many TRBD1 TRBJ2-2
CSVSRTLDNEKLFF TGCAGCGTTTCCAGGACACTCGATAATGAAAAACTGTTTTTT TRBV29-1 NA NA TRBJ1-4
CASGSGTASYNEQFF TGTGCCAGCGGATCCGGGACAGCCTCCTACAATGAGCAGTTCTTC TRBV7-8 many TRBD1 TRBJ2-1
CASSQVLSPLHF TGTGCCAGCAGCCAAGTCCTTTCACCCCTCCACTTT TRBV14 many NA TRBJ1-6
CASSQTGYEQYF TGTGCCAGCAGTCAGACGGGCTACGAGCAGTACTTC TRBV7-9 many NA TRBJ2-7
CSARASDYEQFF TGCAGTGCTAGGGCTAGCGATTACGAGCAGTTCTTC TRBV20-1 few NA TRBJ2-1
CASRSSPPYNEQFF TGTGCCAGCAGATCTAGCCCCCCCTACAATGAGCAGTTCTTC TRBV28 many NA TRBJ2-1
CASSEGLIYEQYF TGTGCCAGCAGTGAGGGTCTAATCTACGAGCAGTACTTC TRBV6-1 many NA TRBJ2-7
CSVHTDTQYF TGCAGCGTTCACACAGATACGCAGTATTTT TRBV29-1 many NA TRBJ2-3
CASSVQGSSTDTQYF TGTGCCAGCAGTGTACAGGGATCTAGCACAGATACGCAGTATTTT TRBV7-2 few NA TRBJ2-3
CASSRDQWETQYF TGTGCCAGCAGCCGGGACCAGTGGGAGACCCAGTACTTC TRBV7-6 few NA TRBJ2-5
CASSLGQGSLEAFF TGTGCCAGCAGCTTAGGACAGGGTTCGTTGGAAGCTTTCTTT TRBV7-9 few TRBD1 TRBJ1-1
CSAWTSGPYEQYF TGCAGTGCCTGGACTAGCGGCCCCTACGAGCAGTACTTC TRBV20-1 NA TRBD2 TRBJ2-7
CASSLSTLVVF TGTGCCAGCAGCTTATCTACCCTGGTGGTCTTC TRBV7-2 many NA TRBJ2-1
CASSHVAGGSYNEQFF TGTGCCAGCAGCCATGTAGCGGGGGGCTCCTACAATGAGCAGTTCTTC TRBV14 many TRBD2 TRBJ2-1
CATSDRLREQYF TGTGCCACCTCGGACAGGTTACGCGAGCAGTACTTC TRBV28 many TRBD1 TRBJ2-7
CASSSGTFAFTHSGANVLTF TGTGCCAGCAGCTCCGGGACTTTTGCATTCACCCACTCTGGGGCCAACGTCCTGACTTTC TRBV7-3 few NA TRBJ2-6
CASREGGRGEAFF TGTGCCAGCAGAGAGGGGGGAAGGGGTGAAGCTTTCTTT TRBV3-1 NA NA TRBJ1-1
CASSSGITTGELFF TGCGCCAGCAGCTCCGGGATCACCACCGGGGAGCTGTTTTTT TRBV5-1 many NA TRBJ2-2
CASSTGDTDTQYF TGCGCCAGCAGCACGGGAGACACAGATACGCAGTATTTT TRBV5-1 NA NA TRBJ2-3